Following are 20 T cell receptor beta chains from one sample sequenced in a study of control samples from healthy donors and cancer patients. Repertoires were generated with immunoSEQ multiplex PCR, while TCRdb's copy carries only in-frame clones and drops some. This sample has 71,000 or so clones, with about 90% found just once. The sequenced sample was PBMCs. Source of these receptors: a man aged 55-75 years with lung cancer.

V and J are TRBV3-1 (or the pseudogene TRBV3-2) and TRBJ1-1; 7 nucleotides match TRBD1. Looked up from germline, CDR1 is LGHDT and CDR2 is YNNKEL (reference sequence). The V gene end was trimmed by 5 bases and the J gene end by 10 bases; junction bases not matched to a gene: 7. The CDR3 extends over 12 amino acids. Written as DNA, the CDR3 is TGTGCCAGCAGCTCCCGGACAGGCGCAGCTTTCTTT. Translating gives CASSSRTGAAFF.

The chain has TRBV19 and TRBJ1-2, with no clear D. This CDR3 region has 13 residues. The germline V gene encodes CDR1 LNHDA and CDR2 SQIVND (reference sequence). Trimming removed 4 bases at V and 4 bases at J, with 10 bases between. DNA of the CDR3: TGTGCCAGTAGTAGGGGTTCGGTCTATGGCTACACCTTC. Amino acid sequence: CASSRGSVYGYTF. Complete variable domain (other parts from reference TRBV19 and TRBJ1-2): DGGITQSPKYLFRKEGQNVTLSCEQNLNHDAMYWYRQDPGQGLRLIYYSQIVNDFQKGDIAEGYSVSREKKESFPLTVTSAQKNPTAFYLCASSRGSVYGYTFGSGTRLTVV.

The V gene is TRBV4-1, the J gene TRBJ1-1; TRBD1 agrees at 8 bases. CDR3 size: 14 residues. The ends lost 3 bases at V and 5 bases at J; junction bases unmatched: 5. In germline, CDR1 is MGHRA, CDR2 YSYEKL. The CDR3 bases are TGCGCCAGCAGCCAGTGGACAGGGAGAACTGAAGCTTTCTTT. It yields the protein CASSQWTGRTEAFF.

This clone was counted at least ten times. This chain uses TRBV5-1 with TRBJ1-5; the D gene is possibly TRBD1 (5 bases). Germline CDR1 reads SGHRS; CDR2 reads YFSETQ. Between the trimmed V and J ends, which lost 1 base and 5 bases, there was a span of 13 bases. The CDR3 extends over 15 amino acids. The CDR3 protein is CASSLSPGNDQPQHF. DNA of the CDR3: TGCGCCAGCAGCTTGTCCCCAGGGAATGATCAGCCCCAGCATTTT.

CDR3 sequence (DNA): TGTGCCAGCAGCGCAGACTCGGGCGGCGGAACTGAAGCTTTCTTT. This sequence encodes CASSADSGGGTEAFF. The chain couples TRBV11-3 to TRBJ1-1; no firm D call. V dropped 5 bases and J dropped 5 bases, with 18 bases sitting between them. From germline, CDR1 is SGHNT and CDR2 YENEEA. The CDR3 sequence is 15 residues long.

CDR3 DNA sequence: TGCGCCAGCAGTGGAGCGGGGAGCTCCTACAATGAGCAGTTCTTC. It translates to CASSGAGSSYNEQFF. The V call is TRBV10-1, the J call TRBJ2-1; TRBD2 matches 7 bases. Looked up from germline, CDR1 is WNHNN and CDR2 is SYGVQD (reference sequence). This CDR3 is 15 amino acids long. V gave up 4 bases and J gave up 0 bases; unmatched junction bases: 3.

CDR3 sequence (DNA): TGTGCCAGCTCCCCGAGGGAAACAGATACGCAGTATTTT. Its translation is CASSPRETDTQYF. This sequence joins TRBV18 and TRBJ2-3; TRBD2 is a possible D gene (5 bases). V lost 6 bases and J 3 bases, leaving 10 bases between the germline ends. CDR3 size: 13 residues. CDR1 KGHSH and CDR2 LQKENI come from the germline V gene.

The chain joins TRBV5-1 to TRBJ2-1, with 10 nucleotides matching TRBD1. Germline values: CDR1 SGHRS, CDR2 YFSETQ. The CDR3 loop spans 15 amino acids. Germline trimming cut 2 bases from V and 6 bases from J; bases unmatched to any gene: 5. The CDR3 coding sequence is TGCGCCAGCAGCTTCCGGGACAGGGGAACCAATGAGCAGTTCTTC. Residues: CASSFRDRGTNEQFF.

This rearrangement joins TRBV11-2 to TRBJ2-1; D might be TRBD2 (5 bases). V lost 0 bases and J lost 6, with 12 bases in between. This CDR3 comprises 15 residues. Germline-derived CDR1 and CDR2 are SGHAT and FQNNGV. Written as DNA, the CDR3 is TGTGCCAGCAGCTTAGATCTTTCCGGGGTCAATGAGCAGTTCTTC. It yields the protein CASSLDLSGVNEQFF.

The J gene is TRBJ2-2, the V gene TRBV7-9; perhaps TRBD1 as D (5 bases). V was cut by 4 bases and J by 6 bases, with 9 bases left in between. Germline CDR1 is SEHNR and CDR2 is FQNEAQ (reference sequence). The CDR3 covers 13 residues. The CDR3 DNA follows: TGTGCCAGCAGCTCGACAGCCGCCGGGGAGCTGTTTTTT. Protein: CASSSTAAGELFF.

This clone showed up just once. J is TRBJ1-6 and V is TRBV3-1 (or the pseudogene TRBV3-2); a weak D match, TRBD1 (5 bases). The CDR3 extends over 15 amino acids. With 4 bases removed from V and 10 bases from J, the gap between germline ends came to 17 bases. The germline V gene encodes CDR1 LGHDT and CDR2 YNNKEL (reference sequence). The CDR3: CASSLLGRGLSPLHF. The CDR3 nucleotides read TGTGCCAGCAGCCTCTTGGGGAGGGGTCTGTCACCCCTCCACTTT.

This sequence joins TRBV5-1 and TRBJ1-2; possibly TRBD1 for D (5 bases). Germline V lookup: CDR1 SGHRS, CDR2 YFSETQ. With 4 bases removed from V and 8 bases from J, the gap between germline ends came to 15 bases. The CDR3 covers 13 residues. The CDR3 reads CASSPGEMRGYTF. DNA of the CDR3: TGCGCCAGCAGCCCGGGGGAGATGAGGGGCTACACCTTC.

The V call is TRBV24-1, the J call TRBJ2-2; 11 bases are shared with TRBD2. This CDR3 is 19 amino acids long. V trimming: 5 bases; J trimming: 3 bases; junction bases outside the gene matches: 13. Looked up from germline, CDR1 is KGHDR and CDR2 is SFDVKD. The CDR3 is CATSATSGGRADHTGELFF. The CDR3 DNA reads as TGTGCCACCAGTGCAACTAGCGGGGGCCGAGCGGACCACACCGGGGAGCTGTTTTTT.

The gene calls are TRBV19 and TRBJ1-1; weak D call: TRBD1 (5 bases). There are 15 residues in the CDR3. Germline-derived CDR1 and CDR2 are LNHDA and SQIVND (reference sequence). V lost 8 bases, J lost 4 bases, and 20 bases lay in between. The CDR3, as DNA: TGTGCCAGTGGGGCACCTATTTCTGGGGCCACTGAAGCTTTCTTT. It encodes CASGAPISGATEAFF.

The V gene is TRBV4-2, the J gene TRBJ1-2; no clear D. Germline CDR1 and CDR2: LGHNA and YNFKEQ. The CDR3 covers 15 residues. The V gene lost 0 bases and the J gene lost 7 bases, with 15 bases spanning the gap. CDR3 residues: CASSQEVGQVGGYTF. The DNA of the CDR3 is TGTGCCAGCAGCCAAGAAGTCGGGCAGGTTGGTGGCTACACCTTC.

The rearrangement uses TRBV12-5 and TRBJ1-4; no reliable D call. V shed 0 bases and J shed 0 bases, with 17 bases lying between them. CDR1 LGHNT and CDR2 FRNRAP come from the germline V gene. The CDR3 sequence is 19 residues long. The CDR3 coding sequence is TGTGCTAGTGGTTTGGTACGCGACGGCACTACCGCAACTAATGAAAAACTGTTTTTT. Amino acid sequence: CASGLVRDGTTATNEKLFF.

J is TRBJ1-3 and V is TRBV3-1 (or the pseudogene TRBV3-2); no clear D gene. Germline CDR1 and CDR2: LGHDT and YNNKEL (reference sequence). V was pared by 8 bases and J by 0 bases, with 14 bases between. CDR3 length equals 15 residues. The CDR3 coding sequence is TGTGCCAGCCGCTTGAAAGGATTCTCTGGAAACACCATATATTTT. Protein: CASRLKGFSGNTIYF.

The CDR3 loop is CASSFRDRDYEQYF. In DNA form, the CDR3 reads TGTGCCAGCAGTTTCCGGGACAGGGACTACGAGCAGTACTTC. J is TRBJ2-7 and V is TRBV6-5, with 9 bases matching TRBD1. The J segment lost 3 bases and the V segment lost 4 bases, leaving 4 bases of the junction unmatched. This CDR3 has 14 amino acids. Germline V gene lookup returns CDR1 MNHEY and CDR2 SVGAGI.

CDR3 sequence reads: CASSLSRSQGRAEGNQPQHF. DNA for the CDR3: TGTGCCAGCAGCTTAAGTAGATCCCAGGGAAGGGCAGAGGGCAATCAGCCCCAGCATTTT. The rearrangement joins TRBV7-8 to TRBJ1-5; D might be TRBD1 (5 bases). This CDR3 has 20 amino acids. The germline V gene encodes CDR1 SGHVS and CDR2 FQNEAQ. V was pared by 2 bases and J by 2 bases, with 25 bases between.

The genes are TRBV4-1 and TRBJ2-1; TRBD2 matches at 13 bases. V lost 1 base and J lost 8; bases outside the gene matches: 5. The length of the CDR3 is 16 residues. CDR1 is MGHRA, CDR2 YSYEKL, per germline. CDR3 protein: CASSQATSGGADEQFF. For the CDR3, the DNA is TGCGCCAGCAGCCAAGCCACTAGCGGGGGGGCCGATGAGCAGTTCTTC.